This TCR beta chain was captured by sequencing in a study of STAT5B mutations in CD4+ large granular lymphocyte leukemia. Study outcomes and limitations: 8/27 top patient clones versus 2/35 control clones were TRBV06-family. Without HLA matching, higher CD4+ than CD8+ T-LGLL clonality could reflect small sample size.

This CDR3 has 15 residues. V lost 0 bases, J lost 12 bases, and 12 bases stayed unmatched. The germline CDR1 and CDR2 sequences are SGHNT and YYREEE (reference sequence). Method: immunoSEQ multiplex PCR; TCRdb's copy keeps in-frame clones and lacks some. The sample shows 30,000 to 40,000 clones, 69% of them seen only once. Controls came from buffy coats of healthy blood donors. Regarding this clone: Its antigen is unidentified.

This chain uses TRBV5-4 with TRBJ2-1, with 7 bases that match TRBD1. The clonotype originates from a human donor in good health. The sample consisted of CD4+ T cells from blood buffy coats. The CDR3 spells CASSLDHRQGSVQFF. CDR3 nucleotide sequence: TGTGCCAGCAGCTTGGATCATCGACAGGGATCTGTGCAGTTCTTC.